The rows below give T cell receptor beta chains drawn from one sample of a study of identical twins. In TCRdb, the 5' RACE reads were re-called with MiXCR into one record per CDR3 protein. This sample has about 530,000 distinct CDR3 sequences, with about 22% found just once. The data also belong to a second study, concerning yellow fever vaccine responses in identical twins.

The sequencing input was CD4+ T cells sorted from blood. These receptors originate from a woman between 18 and 29 years old in good health. CDR3s leave out the opening cysteine and the closing phenylalanine or tryptophan. Not all rows give a size; the values are once, few, many and, for expanded clones, a class.

. TRBV28 ASSLPQFGQY
few TRBV10-3 AISARPNTGELF
. TRBV3-1 ASSQRAGEDTQY
. TRBV2 ASTPNIVNEQF
. TRBV9 ASSTSSALYNEQF
few TRBV7-8 ASSSGLAGGYQETQY
few TRBV12-3/TRBV12-4 ASRLTSGSYEQF
. TRBV14 ASSQDGMTYGRGYNEQF
few TRBV11-2 ASSLTRNTIY
. TRBV7-8 ASGQAGDSASGTQY
few TRBV10-3 AISAGPTTNEKLF
few TRBV20-1 SASPGGTYEQY
few TRBV11-2 ASSFGNSPLH
. TRBV5-5 ASSTQNTEAF
. TRBV4-2 ASSRGGAAGPGAGELF
. TRBV4-1 ASSHRRTGSTDTQY
. TRBV28 ASSRRQGVQETQY
many TRBV12-3/TRBV12-4 ASSRQRNTEAF
few TRBV2 ASSSDLNTEAF
few TRBV25-1 ASSERQGRYEQY
few TRBV7-9 ASSPVGRGSPEAF
. TRBV9 ASSVFMAETQY
few TRBV28 ATRPGSFYEQY
. TRBV9 ASSVDRYAYEQY
. TRBV9 ASSPAGMGTGELF
many TRBV12-3/TRBV12-4 ASSLSEKLF
. TRBV9 ASSVGPDSYNEQF
. TRBV24-1 ATDDRNTGELF
. TRBV12-3/TRBV12-4 ASSKQGWTQY
. TRBV12-5 ASGLVLGPSDGAGELF
few TRBV11-2 ASSLMRGAGANAEAF